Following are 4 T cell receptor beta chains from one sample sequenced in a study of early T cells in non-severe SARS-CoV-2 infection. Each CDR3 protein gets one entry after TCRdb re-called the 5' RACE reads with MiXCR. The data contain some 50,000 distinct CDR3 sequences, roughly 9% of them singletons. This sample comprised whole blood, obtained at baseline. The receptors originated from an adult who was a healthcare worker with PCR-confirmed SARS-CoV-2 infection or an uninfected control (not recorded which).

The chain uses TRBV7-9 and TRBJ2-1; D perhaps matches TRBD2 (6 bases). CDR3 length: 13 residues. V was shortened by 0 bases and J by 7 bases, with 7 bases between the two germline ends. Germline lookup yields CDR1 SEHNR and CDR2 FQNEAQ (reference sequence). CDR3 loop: CASSLAEGNEQFF. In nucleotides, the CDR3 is TGTGCCAGCAGCTTAGCGGAGGGGAATGAGCAGTTCTTC.

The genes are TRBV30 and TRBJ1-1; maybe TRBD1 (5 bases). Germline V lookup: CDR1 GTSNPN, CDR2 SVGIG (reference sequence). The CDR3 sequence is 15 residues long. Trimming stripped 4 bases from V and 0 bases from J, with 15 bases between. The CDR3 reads CAWTPGVGVNTEAFF. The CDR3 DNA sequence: TGTGCCTGGACCCCAGGAGTGGGGGTGAACACTGAAGCTTTCTTT.

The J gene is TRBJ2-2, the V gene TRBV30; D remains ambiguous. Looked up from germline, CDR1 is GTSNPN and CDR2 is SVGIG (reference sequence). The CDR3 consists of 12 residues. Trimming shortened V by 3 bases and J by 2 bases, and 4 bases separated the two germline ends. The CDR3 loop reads CAWRKNTGELFF. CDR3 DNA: TGTGCCTGGAGGAAAAACACCGGGGAGCTGTTTTTT.

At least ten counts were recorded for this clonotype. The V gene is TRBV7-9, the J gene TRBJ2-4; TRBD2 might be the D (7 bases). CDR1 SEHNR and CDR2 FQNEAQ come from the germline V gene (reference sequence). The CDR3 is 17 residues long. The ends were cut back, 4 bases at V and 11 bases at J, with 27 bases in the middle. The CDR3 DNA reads TGTGCCAGCAGCTCCCCGTTTTCCGGCGGGGGCGGATGGGTTCAGTACTTC. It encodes CASSSPFSGGGGWVQYF.